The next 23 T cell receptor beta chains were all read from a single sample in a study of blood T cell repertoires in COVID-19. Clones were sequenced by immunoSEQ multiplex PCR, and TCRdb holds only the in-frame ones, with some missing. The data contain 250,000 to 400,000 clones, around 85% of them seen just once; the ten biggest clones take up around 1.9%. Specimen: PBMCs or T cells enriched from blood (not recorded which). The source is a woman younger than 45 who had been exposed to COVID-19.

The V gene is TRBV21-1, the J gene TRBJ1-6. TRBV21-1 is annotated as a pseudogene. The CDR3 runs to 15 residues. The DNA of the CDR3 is TGTGCCAGCAGCAACTTCTACGAGAGAAATTCACCCCTCCACTTT. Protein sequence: CASSNFYERNSPLHF.

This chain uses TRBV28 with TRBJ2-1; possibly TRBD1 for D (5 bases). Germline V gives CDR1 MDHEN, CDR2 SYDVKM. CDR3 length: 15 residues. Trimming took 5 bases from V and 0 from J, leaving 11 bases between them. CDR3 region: CASSPVGPSYNEQFF. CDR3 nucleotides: TGTGCCAGCAGTCCCGTGGGGCCCTCCTACAATGAGCAGTTCTTC.

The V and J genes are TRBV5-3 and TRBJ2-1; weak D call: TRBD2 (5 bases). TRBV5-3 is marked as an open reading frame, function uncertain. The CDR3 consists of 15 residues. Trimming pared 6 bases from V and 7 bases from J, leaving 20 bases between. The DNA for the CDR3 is TGTGCCAGAACGATGCAAGTGGGGAGAGGGAATGAGCAGTTCTTC. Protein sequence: CARTMQVGRGNEQFF.

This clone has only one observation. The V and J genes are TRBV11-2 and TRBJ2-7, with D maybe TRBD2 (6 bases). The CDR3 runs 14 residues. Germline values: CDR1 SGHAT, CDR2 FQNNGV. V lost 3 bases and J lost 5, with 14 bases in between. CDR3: CASSFRGISDEQYF. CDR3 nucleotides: TGTGCCAGCAGCTTTCGCGGGATTAGCGACGAGCAGTACTTC.

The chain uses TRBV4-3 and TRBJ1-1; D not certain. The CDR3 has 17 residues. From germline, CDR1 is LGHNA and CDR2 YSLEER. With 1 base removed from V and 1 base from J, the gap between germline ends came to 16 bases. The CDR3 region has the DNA TGCGCCAGCAGCCAAGGACTTGGGCGGGTGGGGAACACTGAAGCTTTCTTT. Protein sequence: CASSQGLGRVGNTEAFF.

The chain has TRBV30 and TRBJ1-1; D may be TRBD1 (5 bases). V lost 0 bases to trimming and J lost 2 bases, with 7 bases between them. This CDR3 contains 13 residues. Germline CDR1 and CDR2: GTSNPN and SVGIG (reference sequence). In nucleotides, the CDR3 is TGTGCCTGGAGTGTACAGGACAACACTGAAGCTTTCTTT. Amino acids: CAWSVQDNTEAFF.

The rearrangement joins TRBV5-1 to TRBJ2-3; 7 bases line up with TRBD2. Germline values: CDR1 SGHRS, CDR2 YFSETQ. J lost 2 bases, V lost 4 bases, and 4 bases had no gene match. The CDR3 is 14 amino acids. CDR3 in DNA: TGCGCCAGCAGCCAAGGGACTAACACAGATACGCAGTATTTT. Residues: CASSQGTNTDTQYF.

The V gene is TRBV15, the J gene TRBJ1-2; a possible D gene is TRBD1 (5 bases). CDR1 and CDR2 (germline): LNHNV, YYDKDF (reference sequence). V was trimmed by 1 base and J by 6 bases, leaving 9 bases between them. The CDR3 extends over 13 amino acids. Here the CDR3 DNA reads TGTGCCACCAGCAGAGCAGGGTATAATGGCTACACCTTC. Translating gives CATSRAGYNGYTF.

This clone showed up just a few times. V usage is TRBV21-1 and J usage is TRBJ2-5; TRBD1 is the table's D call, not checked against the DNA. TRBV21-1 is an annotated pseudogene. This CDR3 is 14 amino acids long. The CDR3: CASSRTGQQETQYF. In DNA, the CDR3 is TGTGCCAGCAGCCGGACGGGACAGCAAGAGACCCAGTACTTC.

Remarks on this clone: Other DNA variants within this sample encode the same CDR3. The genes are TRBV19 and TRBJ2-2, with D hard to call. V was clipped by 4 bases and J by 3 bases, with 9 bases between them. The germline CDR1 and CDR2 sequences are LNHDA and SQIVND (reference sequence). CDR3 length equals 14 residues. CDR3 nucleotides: TGTGCCAGTAGTAATCCCGGTGACACCGGGGAGCTGTTTTTT. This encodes CASSNPGDTGELFF.

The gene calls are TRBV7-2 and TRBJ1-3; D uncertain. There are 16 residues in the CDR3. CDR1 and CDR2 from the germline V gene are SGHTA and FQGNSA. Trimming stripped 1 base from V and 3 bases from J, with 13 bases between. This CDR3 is CASSLVIQFHGNTIYF. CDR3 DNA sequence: TGTGCCAGCAGCTTAGTAATACAGTTCCATGGAAACACCATATATTTT.

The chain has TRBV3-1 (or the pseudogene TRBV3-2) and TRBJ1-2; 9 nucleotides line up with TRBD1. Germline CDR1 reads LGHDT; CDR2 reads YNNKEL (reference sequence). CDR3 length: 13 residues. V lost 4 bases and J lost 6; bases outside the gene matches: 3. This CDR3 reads CASSPRTGDGYTF. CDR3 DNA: TGTGCCAGCAGCCCCCGGACAGGGGATGGCTACACCTTC.

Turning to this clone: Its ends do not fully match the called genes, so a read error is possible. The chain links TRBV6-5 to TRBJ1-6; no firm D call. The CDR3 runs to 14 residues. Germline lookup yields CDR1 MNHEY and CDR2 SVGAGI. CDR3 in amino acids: CASKGWAVNLPLHF. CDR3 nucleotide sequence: TGTGCCAGCAAAGGCTGGGCTGTTAATTTACCCCTCCACTTT.

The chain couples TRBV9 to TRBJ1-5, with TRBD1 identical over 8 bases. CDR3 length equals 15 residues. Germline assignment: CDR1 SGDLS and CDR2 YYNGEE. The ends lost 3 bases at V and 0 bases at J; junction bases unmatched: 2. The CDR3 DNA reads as TGTGCCAGCAGCGCTCAGGGGGCTAGCAATCAGCCCCAGCATTTT. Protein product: CASSAQGASNQPQHF.

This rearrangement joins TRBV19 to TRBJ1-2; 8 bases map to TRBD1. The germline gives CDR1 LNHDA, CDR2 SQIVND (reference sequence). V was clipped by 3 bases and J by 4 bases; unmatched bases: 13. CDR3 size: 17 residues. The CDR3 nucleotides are TGTGCCAGTAGTATCGCCCTTAACAGGGGGAAGCCCTATGGCTACACCTTC. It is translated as CASSIALNRGKPYGYTF.

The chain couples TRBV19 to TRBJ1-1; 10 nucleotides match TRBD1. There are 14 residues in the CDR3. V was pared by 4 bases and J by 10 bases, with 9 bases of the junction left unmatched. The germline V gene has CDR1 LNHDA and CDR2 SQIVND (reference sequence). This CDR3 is CASSTPGQGVGAFF. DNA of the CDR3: TGTGCCAGTAGTACCCCCGGACAGGGGGTCGGAGCTTTCTTT.

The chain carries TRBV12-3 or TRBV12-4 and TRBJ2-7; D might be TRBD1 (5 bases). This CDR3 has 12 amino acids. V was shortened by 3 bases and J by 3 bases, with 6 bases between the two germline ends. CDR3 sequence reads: CASSLGRYEQYF. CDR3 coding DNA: TGTGCCAGCAGTTTGGGGCGCTACGAGCAGTACTTC.

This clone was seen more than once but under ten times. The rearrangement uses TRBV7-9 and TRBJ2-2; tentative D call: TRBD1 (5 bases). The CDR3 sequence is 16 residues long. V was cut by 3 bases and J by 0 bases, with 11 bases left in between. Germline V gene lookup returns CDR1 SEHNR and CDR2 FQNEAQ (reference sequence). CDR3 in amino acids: CASSFDSNPNTGELFF. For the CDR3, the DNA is TGTGCCAGCAGCTTCGACAGTAACCCGAACACCGGGGAGCTGTTTTTT.

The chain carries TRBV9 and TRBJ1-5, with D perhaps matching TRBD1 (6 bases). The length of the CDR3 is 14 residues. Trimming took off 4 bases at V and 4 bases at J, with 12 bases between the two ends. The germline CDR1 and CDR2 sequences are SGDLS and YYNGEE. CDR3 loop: CASSSGQMNQPQHF. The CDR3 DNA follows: TGTGCCAGCAGCTCCGGACAGATGAATCAGCCCCAGCATTTT.

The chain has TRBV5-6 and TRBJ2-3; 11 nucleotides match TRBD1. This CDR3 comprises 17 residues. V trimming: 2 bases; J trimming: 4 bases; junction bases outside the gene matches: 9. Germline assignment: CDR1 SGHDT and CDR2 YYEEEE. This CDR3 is CASSFSGTGGTADTQYF. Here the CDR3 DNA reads TGTGCCAGCAGCTTCTCCGGGACAGGGGGTACCGCAGATACGCAGTATTTT.

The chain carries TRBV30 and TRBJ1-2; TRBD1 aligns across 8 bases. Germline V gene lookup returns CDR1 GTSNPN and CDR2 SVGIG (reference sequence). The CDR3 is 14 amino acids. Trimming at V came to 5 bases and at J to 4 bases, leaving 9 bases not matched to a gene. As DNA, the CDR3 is TGTGCCTGGTTCGACAGGGGACTGAGCTATGGCTACACCTTC. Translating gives CAWFDRGLSYGYTF.

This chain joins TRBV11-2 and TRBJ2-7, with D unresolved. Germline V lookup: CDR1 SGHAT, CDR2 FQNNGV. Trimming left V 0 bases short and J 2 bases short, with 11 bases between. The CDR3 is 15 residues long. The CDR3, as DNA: TGTGCCAGCAGCTTAGAAGGCAGGTATCCCTACGAGCAGTACTTC. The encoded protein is CASSLEGRYPYEQYF.

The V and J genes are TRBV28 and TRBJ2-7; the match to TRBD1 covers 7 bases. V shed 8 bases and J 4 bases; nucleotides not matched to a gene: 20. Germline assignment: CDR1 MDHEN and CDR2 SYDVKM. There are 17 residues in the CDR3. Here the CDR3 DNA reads TGTGCCAGCTCTAGGCGGACAGGACAAACAGCGTCTTACGAGCAGTACTTC. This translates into CASSRRTGQTASYEQYF.